This T cell receptor (beta chain) was identified during a study of blood T cell repertoires in COVID-19. The ends were cut back, 5 bases at V and 5 bases at J, with 13 bases in the middle. The CDR3 is 13 residues long. Germline V gene sequence: CDR1 SEHNR, CDR2 FQNEAQ (reference sequence). Method: immunoSEQ multiplex PCR; TCRdb's copy keeps in-frame clones and lacks some. The data contain 170,000 or so clones, roughly 90% of them singletons. Material: PBMCs or T cells enriched from blood (not recorded which). This chain links TRBV7-9 with TRBJ2-7; weak D call: TRBD1 (5 bases). The receptor was derived from a woman between 45 and 65 years old who had recovered from COVID-19. The CDR3 DNA reads as TGTGCCAGCAGCCCCCGGTCAGGGCACGAGCAGTACTTC. Translating it yields CASSPRSGHEQYF.